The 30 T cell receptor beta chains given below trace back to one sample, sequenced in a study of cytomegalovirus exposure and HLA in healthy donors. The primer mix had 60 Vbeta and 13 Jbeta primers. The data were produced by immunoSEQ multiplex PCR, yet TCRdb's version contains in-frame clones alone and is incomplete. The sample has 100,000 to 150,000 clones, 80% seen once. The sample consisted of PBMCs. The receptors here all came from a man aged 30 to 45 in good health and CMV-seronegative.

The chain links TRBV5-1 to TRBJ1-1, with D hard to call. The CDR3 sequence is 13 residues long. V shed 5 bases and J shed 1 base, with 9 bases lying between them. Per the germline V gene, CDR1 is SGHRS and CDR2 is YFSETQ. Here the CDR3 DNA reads TGCGCCAGCAGGTTTGGGAGGAACACTGAAGCTTTCTTT. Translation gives CASRFGRNTEAFF. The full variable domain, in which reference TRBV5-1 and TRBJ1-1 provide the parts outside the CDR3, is KAGVTQTPRYLIKTRGQQVTLSCSPISGHRSVSWYQQTPGQGLQFLFEYFSETQRNKGNFPGRFSGRQFSNSRSEMNVSTLELGDSALYLCASRFGRNTEAFFGQGTRLTVV.

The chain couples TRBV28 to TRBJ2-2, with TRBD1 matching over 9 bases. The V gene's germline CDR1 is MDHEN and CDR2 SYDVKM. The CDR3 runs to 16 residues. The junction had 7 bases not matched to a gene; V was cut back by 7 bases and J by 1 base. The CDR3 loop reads CASTPPGQGNTGELFF. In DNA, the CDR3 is TGTGCCAGCACTCCCCCGGGACAGGGGAACACCGGGGAGCTGTTTTTT.

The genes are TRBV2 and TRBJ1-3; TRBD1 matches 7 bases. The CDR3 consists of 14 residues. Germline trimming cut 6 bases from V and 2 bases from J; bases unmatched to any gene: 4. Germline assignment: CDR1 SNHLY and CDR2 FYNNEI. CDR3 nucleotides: TGTGCCAGCAGGGGGACAGTGACTGGAAACACCATATATTTT. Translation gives CASRGTVTGNTIYF.

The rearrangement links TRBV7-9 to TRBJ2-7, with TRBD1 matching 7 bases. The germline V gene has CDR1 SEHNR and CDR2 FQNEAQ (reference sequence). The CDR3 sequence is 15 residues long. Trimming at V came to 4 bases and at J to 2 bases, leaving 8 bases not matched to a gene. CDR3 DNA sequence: TGTGCCAGCAGCTCCTCGGAAGACAGGGCCTACGAGCAGTACTTC. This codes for CASSSSEDRAYEQYF.

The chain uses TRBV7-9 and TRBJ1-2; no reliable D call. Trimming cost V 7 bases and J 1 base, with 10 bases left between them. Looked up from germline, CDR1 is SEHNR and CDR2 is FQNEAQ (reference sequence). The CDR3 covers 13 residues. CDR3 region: CASIDSFNYGYTF. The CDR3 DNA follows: TGTGCCAGCATCGACTCCTTTAACTATGGCTACACCTTC.

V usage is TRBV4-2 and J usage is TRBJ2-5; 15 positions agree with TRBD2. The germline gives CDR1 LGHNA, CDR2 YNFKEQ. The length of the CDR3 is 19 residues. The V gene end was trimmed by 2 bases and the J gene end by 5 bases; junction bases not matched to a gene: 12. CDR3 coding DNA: TGTGCCAGCAGCCAACGGACTAGCGGGGGGGCCGGGTTGGAGGAGACCCAGTACTTC. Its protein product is CASSQRTSGGAGLEETQYF.

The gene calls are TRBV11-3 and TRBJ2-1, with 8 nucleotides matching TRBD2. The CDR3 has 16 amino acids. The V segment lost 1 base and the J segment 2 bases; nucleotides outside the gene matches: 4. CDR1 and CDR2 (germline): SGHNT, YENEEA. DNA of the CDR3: TGTGCCAGCAGCTTAGTAGTCGGGAGGGCCTACAATGAGCAGTTCTTC. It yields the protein CASSLVVGRAYNEQFF. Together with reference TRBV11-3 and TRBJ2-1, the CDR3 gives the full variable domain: EAGVVQSPRYKIIEKKQPVAFWCNPISGHNTLYWYLQNLGQGPELLIRYENEEAVDDSQLPKDRFSAERLKGVDSTLKIQPAELGDSAVYLCASSLVVGRAYNEQFFGPGTRLTVL.

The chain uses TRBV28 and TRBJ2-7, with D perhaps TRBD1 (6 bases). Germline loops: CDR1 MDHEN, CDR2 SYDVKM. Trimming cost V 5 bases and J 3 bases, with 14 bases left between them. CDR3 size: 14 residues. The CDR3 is CASSPNQGIYEQYF. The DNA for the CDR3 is TGTGCCAGCAGTCCAAATCAGGGGATCTACGAGCAGTACTTC. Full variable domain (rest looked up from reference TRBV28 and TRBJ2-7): DVKVTQSSRYLVKRTGEKVFLECVQDMDHENMFWYRQDPGLGLRLIYFSYDVKMKEKGDIPEGYSVSREKKERFSLILESASTNQTSMYLCASSPNQGIYEQYFGPGTRLTVT.

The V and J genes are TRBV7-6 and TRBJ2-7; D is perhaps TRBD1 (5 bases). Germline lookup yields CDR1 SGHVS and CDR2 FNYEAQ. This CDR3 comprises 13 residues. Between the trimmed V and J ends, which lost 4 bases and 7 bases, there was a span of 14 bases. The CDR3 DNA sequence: TGTGCCAGCAGCTCCGCCTATGACAGAGAGCAGTACTTC. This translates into CASSSAYDREQYF.

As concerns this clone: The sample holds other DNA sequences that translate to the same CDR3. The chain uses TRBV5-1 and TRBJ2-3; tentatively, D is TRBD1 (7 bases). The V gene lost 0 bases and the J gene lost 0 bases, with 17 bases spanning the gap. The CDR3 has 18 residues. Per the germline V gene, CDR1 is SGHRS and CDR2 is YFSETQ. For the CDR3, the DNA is TGCGCCAGCAGCTTGGCCCCAGGGGGGCCCCCTAGCACAGATACGCAGTATTTT. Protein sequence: CASSLAPGGPPSTDTQYF.

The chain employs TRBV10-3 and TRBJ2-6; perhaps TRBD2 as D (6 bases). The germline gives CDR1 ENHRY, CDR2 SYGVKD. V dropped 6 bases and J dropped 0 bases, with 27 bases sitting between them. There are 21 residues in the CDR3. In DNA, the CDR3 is TGTGCCATCAGCCTGACGCCACAACTTTTAGCGGAGAGCTCTGGGGCCAACGTCCTGACTTTC. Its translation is CAISLTPQLLAESSGANVLTF.

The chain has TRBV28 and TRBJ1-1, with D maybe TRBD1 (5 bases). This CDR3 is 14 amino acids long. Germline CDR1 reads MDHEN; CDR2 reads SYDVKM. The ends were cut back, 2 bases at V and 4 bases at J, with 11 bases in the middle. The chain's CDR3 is CASSLPREVTEAFF. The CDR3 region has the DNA TGTGCCAGCAGTTTACCCAGGGAGGTCACTGAAGCTTTCTTT.

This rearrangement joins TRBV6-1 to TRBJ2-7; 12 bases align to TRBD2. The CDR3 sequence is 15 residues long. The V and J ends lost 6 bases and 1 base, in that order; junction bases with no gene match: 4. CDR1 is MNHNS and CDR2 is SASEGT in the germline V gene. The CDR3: CASSPLAGGSYEQYF. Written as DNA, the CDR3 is TGTGCCAGCAGCCCACTAGCGGGAGGTTCCTACGAGCAGTACTTC.

The CDR3 spells CASSSPLDRAIGTEAFF. The CDR3 nucleotides read TGTGCCAGCAGCTCACCCCTTGACAGGGCGATAGGCACTGAAGCTTTCTTT. The chain links TRBV7-9 to TRBJ1-1; TRBD1 matches 7 bases. V lost 4 bases and J lost 4; bases outside the gene matches: 15. The CDR3 runs 17 residues. CDR1 SEHNR and CDR2 FQNEAQ come from the germline V gene (reference sequence).

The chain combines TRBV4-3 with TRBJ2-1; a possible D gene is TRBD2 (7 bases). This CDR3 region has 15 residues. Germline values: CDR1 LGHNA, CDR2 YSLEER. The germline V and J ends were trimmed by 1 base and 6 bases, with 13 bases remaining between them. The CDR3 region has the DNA TGCGCCAGCAGCCAAGCTAGGGGGAGGGCCAATGAGCAGTTCTTC. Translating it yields CASSQARGRANEQFF.

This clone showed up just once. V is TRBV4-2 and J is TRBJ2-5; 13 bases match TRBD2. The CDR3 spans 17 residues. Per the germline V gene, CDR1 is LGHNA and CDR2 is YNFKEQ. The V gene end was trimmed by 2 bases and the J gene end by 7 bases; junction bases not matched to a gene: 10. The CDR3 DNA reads TGTGCCAGCAGCCAACCCGGGACTAGCGGGACCTCCAGGACCCAGTACTTC. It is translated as CASSQPGTSGTSRTQYF.

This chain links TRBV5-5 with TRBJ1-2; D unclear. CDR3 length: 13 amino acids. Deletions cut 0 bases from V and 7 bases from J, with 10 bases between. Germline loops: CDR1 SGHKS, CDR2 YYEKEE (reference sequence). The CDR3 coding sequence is TGTGCCAGCAGCTTGGGCGGGTCCGGTGGCTACACCTTC. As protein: CASSLGGSGGYTF.

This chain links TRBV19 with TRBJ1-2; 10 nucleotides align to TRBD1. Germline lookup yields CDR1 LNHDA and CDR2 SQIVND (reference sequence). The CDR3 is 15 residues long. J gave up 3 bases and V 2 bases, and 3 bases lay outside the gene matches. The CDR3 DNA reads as TGTGCCAGTAGTATACGGACAGGGGGTGACTATGGCTACACCTTC. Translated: CASSIRTGGDYGYTF.

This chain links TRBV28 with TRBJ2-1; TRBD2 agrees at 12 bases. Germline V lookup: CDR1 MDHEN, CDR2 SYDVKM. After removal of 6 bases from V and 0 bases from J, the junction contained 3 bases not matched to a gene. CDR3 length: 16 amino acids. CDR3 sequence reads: CASSSTSGSSYNEQFF. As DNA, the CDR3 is TGTGCCAGCAGCTCGACTAGCGGGAGCTCCTACAATGAGCAGTTCTTC.

The CDR3 DNA follows: TGTGCCAGCAGTTACTCGAAATACACCTACAATGAGCAGTTCTTC. This gives the protein CASSYSKYTYNEQFF. V is TRBV6-5 and J is TRBJ2-1; D unresolved. This CDR3 contains 15 residues. V lost 0 bases and J lost 2, with 8 bases in between. Germline V gene data show CDR1 as MNHEY and CDR2 as SVGAGI.

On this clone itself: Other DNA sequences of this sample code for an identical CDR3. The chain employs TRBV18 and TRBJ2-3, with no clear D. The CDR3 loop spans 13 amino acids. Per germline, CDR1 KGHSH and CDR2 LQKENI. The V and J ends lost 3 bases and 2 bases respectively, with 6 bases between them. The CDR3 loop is CASSPSVTDTQYF. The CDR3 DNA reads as TGTGCCAGCTCACCTAGTGTCACAGATACGCAGTATTTT.

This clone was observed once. In DNA, the CDR3 is TGTGCCAGCAGTTATACAGGGGGTCTTAACTATGGCTACACCTTC. Translation gives CASSYTGGLNYGYTF. V is TRBV6-5 and J is TRBJ1-2; 8 positions match TRBD1. There are 15 residues in the CDR3. V shed 3 bases and J 1 base; nucleotides not matched to a gene: 4. CDR1 is MNHEY and CDR2 is SVGAGI in the germline V gene.

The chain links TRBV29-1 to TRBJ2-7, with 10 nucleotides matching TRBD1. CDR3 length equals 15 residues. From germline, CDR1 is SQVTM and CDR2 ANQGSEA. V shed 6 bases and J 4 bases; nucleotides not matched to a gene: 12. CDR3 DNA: TGCAGCGTCTTTCCCGGGGACAGGGGTGGGTACGAGCAGTACTTC. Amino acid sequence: CSVFPGDRGGYEQYF.

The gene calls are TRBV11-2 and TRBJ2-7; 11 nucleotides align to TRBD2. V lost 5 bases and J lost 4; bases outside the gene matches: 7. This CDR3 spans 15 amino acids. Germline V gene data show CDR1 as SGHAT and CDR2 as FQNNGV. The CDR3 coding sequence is TGTGCCAGCAGCCCTGTAGCGGGGGGGCGGTACGAGCAGTACTTC. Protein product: CASSPVAGGRYEQYF.

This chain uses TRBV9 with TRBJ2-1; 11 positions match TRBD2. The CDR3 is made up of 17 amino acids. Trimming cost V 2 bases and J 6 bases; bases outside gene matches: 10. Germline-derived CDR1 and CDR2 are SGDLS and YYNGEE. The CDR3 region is CASSVNPLAGGRNEQFF. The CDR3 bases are TGTGCCAGCAGCGTGAACCCTCTAGCGGGAGGACGCAATGAGCAGTTCTTC. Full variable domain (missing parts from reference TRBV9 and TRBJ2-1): DSGVTQTPKHLITATGQRVTLRCSPRSGDLSVYWYQQSLDQGLQFLIQYYNGEERAKGNILERFSAQQFPDLHSELNLSSLELGDSALYFCASSVNPLAGGRNEQFFGPGTRLTVL.

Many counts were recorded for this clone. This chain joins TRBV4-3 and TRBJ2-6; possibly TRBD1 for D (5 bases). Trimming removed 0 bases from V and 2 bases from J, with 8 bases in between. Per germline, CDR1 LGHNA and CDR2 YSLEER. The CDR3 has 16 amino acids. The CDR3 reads CASSQDSGTGANVLTF. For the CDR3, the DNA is TGCGCCAGCAGCCAAGATTCAGGGACTGGGGCCAACGTCCTGACTTTC.

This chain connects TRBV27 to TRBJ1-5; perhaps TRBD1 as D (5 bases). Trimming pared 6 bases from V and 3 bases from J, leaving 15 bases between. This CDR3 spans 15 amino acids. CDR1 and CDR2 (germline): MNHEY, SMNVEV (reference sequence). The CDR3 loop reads CASRGVGDDNQPQHF. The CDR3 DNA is TGTGCCAGCAGAGGGGTAGGGGATGACAATCAGCCCCAGCATTTT.

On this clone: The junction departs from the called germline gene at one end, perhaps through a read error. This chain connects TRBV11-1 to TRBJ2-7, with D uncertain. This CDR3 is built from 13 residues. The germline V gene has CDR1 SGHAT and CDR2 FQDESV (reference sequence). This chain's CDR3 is CASSSNGYYGQYF. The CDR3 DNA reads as TGTGCCAGCAGCTCCAACGGATACTACGGGCAGTACTTC.

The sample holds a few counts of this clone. CDR3 in DNA: TGTGCCATCAGTCTTCACAGTTCCTACGAGCAGTACTTC. This translates into CAISLHSSYEQYF. V and J are TRBV10-3 and TRBJ2-7; D remains ambiguous. Germline-derived CDR1 and CDR2 are ENHRY and SYGVKD. The CDR3 is made up of 13 amino acids. Trimming cost V 5 bases and J 1 base, with 9 bases left between them.

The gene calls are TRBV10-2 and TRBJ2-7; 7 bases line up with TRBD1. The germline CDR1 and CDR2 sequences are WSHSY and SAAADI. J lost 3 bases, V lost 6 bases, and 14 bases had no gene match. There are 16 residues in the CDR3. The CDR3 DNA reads TGCGCCAGCAGCGTAGCCCACAGGGGCTTGGGCTACGAGCAGTACTTC. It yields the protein CASSVAHRGLGYEQYF.